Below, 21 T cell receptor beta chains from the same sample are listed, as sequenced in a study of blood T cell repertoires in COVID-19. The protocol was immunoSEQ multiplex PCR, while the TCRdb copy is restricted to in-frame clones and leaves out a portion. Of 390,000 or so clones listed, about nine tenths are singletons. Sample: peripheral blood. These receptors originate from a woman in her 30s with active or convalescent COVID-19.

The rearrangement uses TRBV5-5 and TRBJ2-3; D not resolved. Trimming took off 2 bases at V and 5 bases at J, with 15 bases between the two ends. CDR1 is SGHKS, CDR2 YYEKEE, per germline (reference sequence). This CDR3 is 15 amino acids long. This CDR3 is CASSFTTSLGDTQYF. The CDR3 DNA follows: TGTGCCAGCAGCTTCACTACGAGTCTTGGAGATACGCAGTATTTT.

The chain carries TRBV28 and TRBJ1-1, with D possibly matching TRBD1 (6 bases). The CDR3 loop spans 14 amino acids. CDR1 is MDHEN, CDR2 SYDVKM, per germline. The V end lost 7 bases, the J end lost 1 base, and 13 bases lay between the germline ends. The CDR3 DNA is TGTGCCAGCACCCCCCCAGGGGAGAACACTGAAGCTTTCTTT. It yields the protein CASTPPGENTEAFF. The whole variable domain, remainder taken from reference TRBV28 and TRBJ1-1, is DVKVTQSSRYLVKRTGEKVFLECVQDMDHENMFWYRQDPGLGLRLIYFSYDVKMKEKGDIPEGYSVSREKKERFSLILESASTNQTSMYLCASTPPGENTEAFFGQGTRLTVV.

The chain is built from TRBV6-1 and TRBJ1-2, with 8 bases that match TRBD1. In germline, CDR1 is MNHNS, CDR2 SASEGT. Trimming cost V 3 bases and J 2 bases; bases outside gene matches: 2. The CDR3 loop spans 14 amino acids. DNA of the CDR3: TGTGCCAGCAGTGACGGACAGGGCAACTATGGCTACACCTTC. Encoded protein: CASSDGQGNYGYTF.

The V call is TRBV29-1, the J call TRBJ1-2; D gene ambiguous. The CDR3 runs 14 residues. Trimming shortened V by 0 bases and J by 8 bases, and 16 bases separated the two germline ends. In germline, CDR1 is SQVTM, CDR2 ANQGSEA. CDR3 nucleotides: TGCAGCGTTGAAGATATTCGAGGGTACCGGGGCTACACCTTC. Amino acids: CSVEDIRGYRGYTF. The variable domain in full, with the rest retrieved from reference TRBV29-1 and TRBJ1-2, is SAVISQKPSRDICQRGTSLTIQCQVDSQVTMMFWYRQQPGQSLTLIATANQGSEATYESGFVIDKFPISRPNLTFSTLTVSNMSPEDSSIYLCSVEDIRGYRGYTFGSGTRLTVV.

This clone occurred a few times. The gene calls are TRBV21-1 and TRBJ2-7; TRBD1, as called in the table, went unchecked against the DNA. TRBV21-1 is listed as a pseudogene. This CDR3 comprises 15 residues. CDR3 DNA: TGTGCCAGCAGCAAATACAGGGGTAAACGGCACGAGCAGTACTTC. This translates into CASSKYRGKRHEQYF.

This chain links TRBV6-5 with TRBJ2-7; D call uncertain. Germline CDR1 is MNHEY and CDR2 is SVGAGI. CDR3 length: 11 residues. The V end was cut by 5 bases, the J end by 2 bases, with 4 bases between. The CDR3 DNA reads TGTGCCAGCAGTCAGACCTACGAGCAGTACTTC. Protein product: CASSQTYEQYF.

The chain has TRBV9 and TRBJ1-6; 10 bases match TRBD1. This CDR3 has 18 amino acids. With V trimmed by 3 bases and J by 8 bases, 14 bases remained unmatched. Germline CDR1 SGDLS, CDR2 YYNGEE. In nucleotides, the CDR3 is TGTGCCAGCAGCGCAGGGATTTCGAGTGGGACAGGGGATTCACCCCTCCACTTT. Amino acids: CASSAGISSGTGDSPLHF.

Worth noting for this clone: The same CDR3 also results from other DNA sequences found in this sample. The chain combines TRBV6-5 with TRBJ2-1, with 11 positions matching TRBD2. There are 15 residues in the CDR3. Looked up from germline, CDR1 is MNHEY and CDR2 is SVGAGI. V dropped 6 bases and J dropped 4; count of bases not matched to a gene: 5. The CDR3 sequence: CASSLTSGAYNEQFF. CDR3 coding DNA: TGTGCCAGCAGCCTGACTAGCGGGGCGTACAATGAGCAGTTCTTC.

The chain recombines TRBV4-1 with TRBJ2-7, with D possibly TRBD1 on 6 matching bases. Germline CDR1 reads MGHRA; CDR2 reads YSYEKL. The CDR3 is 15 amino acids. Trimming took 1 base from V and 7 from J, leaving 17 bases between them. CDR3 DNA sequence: TGCGCCAGCAGCCAAGTCGGAATTGACAGGCGGGAGCAGTACTTC. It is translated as CASSQVGIDRREQYF.

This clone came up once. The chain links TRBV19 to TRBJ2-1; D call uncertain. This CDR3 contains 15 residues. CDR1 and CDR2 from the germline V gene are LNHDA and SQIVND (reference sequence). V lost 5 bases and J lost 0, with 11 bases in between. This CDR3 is CASSSRRDSYNEQFF. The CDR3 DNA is TGTGCCAGTAGTTCGAGGAGAGACTCCTACAATGAGCAGTTCTTC. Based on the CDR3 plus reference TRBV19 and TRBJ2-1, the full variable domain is DGGITQSPKYLFRKEGQNVTLSCEQNLNHDAMYWYRQDPGQGLRLIYYSQIVNDFQKGDIAEGYSVSREKKESFPLTVTSAQKNPTAFYLCASSSRRDSYNEQFFGPGTRLTVL.

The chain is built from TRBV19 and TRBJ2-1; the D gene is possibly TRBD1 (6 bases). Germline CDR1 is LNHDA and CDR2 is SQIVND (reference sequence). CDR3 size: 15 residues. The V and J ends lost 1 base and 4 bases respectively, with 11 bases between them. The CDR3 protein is CASSIGQGLYNEQFF. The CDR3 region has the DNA TGTGCCAGTAGTATAGGGCAGGGGCTATACAATGAGCAGTTCTTC.

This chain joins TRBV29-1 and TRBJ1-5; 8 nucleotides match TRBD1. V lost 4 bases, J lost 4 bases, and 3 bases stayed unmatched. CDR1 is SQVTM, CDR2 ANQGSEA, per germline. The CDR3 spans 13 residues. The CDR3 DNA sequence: TGCAGCGTTGGGGGACAGGAAAATCAGCCCCAGCATTTT. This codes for CSVGGQENQPQHF.

CDR3 loop: CASSLQGGLLTDTQYF. In nucleotides, the CDR3 is TGTGCCAGCAGTTTACAGGGGGGCCTTCTCACAGATACGCAGTATTTT. The chain recombines TRBV6-5 with TRBJ2-3; the match to TRBD1 covers 8 bases. The CDR3 is made up of 16 amino acids. Germline V gene data show CDR1 as MNHEY and CDR2 as SVGAGI. V lost 4 bases to trimming and J lost 2 bases; unmatched junction nucleotides: 8.

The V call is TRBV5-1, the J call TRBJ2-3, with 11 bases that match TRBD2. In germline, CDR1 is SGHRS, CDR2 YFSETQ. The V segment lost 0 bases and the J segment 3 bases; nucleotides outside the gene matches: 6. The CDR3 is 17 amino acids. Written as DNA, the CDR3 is TGCGCCAGCAGCTTGGGCGGGACTAGCGGATCGACAGATACGCAGTATTTT. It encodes CASSLGGTSGSTDTQYF.

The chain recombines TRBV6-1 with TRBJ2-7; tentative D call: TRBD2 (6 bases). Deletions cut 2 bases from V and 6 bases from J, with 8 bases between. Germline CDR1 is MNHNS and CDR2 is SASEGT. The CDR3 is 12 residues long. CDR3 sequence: CASSEREIEQYF. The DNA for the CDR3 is TGTGCCAGCAGTGAACGGGAGATCGAGCAGTACTTC.

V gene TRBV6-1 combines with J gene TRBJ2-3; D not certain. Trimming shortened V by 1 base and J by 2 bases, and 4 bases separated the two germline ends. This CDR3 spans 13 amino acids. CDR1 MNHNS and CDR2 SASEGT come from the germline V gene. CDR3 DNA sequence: TGTGCCAGCAGTGAAGTCGTCACAGATACGCAGTATTTT. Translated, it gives CASSEVVTDTQYF.

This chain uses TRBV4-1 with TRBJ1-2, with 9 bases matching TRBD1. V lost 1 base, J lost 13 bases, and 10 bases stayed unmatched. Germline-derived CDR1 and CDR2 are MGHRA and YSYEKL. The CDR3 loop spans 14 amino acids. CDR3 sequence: CASSQVPGQGTVTF. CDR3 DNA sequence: TGCGCCAGCAGCCAAGTTCCGGGACAGGGAACAGTCACCTTC.

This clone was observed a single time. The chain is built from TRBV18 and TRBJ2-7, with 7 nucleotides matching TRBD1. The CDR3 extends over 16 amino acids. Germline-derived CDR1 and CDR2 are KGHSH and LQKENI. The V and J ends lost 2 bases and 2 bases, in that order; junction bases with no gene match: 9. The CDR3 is CASSPMTGRTTYEQYF. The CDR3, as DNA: TGTGCCAGCTCACCAATGACAGGGCGCACTACCTACGAGCAGTACTTC.

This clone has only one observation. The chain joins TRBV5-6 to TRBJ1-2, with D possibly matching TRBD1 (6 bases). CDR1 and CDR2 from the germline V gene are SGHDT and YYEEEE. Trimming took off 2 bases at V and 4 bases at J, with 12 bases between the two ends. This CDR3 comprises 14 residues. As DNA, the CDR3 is TGTGCCAGCAGCTTTGTAGCAGGGGTCTATGGCTACACCTTC. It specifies CASSFVAGVYGYTF.

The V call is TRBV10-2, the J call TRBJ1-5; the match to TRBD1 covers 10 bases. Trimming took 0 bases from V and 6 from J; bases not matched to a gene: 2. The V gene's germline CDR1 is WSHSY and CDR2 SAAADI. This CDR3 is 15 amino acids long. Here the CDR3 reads CASSESRDRGQPQHF. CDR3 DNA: TGCGCCAGCAGTGAGTCACGGGACAGGGGTCAGCCCCAGCATTTT.

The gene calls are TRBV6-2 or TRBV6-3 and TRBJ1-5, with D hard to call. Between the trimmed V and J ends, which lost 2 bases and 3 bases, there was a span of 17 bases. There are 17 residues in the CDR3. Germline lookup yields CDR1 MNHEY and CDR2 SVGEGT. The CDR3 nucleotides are TGTGCCAGCAGTTACCACCTCTCGGGAGGGAACAATCAGCCCCAGCATTTT. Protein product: CASSYHLSGGNNQPQHF.